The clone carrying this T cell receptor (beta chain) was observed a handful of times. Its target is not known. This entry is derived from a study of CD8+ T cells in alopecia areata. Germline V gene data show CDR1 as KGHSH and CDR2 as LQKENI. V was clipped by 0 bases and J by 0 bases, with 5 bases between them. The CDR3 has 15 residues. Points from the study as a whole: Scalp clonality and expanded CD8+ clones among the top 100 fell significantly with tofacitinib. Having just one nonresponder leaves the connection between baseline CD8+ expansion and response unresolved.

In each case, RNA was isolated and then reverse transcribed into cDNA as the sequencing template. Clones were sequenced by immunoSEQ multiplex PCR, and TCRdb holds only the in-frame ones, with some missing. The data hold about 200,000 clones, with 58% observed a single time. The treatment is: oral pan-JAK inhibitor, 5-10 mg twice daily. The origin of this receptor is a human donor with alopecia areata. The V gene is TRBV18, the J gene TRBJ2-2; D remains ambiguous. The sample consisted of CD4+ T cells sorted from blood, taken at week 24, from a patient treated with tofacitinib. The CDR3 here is CASSPPSANTGELFF. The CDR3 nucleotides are TGTGCCAGCTCACCACCGTCAGCGAACACCGGGGAGCTGTTTTTT.